This T cell receptor (beta chain) is from a study of early T cells in non-severe SARS-CoV-2 infection. Study results and limitations: In VDJdb matching, anti-spike CD8 responses were favored while private and CD4 specificities went missing.

The protocol attached unique molecular identifiers to individual cDNA molecules. TCRdb re-called the 5' RACE reads through MiXCR, storing one row per CDR3 protein. The data contain about 80,000 distinct CDR3 sequences, about 5% of them seen just once; the ten biggest clones take up around 7.3%. The germline V gene encodes CDR1 SGHKS and CDR2 YYEKEE (reference sequence). After removal of 1 base from V and 15 bases from J, the junction contained 13 bases not matched to a gene. This CDR3 spans 14 amino acids. The table lists this clonotype with a few counts. Its antigen is undetermined. Sequencing was performed on whole blood, taken at baseline. This chain uses TRBV5-5 with TRBJ1-5; 7 nucleotides agree with TRBD1. This receptor was identified in an adult who was a healthcare worker with PCR-confirmed SARS-CoV-2 infection or an uninfected control (not recorded which). The CDR3 DNA is TGTGCCAGCAGCTTGCAAGGGGGCGACGTCTTTGCGCATTTT. Encoded protein: CASSLQGGDVFAHF.